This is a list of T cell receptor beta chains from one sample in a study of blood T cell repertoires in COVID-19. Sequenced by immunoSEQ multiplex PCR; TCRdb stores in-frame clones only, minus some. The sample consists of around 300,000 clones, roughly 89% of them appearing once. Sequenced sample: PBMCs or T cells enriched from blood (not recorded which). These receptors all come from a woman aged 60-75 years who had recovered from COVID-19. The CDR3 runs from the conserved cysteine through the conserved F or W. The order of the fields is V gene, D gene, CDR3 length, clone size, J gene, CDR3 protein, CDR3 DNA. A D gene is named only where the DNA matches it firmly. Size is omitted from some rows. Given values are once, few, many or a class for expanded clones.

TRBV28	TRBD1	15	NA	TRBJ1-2	CASSPRDRTSYGYTF	TGTGCCAGCAGTCCCAGGGACAGGACCTCCTATGGCTACACCTTC
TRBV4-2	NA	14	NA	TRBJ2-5	CASSQGWLAETQYF	TGTGCCAGCAGCCAAGGGTGGCTAGCGGAGACCCAGTACTTC
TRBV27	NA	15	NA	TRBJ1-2	CASSLLRGQTVGYTF	TGTGCCAGCAGTTTACTACGGGGACAAACCGTGGGCTACACCTTC
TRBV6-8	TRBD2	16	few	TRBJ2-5	CASSHLGLAGGETQYF	TGTGCCAGCAGTCACTTGGGACTAGCGGGAGGAGAGACCCAGTACTTC
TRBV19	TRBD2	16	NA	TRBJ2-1	CASSPPAAGSYNEQFF	TGTGCCAGTAGTCCCCCGGCAGCGGGATCCTACAATGAGCAGTTCTTC
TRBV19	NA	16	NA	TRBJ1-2	CASSIAPAGLNYGYTF	TGTGCCAGTAGTATAGCCCCGGCAGGACTTAACTATGGCTACACCTTC
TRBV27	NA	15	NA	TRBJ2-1	CASSPTARSYNEQFF	TGTGCCAGCAGTCCCACTGCCCGGAGCTACAATGAGCAGTTCTTC
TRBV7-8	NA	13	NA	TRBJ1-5	CASSLGGPFAQHF	TGTGCCAGCAGCTTAGGAGGTCCCTTTGCCCAGCATTTT
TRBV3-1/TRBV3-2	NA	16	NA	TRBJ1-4	CASSQPDTLSNEKLFF	TGTGCCAGCAGCCAACCGGACACTTTAAGCAATGAAAAACTGTTTTTT
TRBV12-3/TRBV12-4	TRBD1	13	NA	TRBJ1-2	CASSHDRGQSETF	TGTGCCAGCAGTCACGACAGGGGACAATCGGAAACCTTC
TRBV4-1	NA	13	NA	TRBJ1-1	CASSQAGLRGAFF	TGCGCCAGCAGCCAAGCCGGGTTACGTGGGGCTTTCTTT
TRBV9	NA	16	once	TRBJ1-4	CASSTRAIALGEKLFF	TGTGCCAGCAGCACTCGAGCCATAGCCCTAGGAGAAAAACTGTTTTTT
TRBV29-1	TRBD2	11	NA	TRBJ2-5	CSAGGQETQYF	TGCAGCGCCGGGGGGCAAGAGACCCAGTACTTC
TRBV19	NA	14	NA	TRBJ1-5	CASSPDRSNQPQHF	TGTGCCAGTAGTCCTGACAGGAGCAATCAGCCCCAGCATTTT
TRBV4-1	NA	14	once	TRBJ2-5	CASSQGASRETQYF	TGCGCCAGCAGCCAAGGGGCTAGCCGAGAGACCCAGTACTTC
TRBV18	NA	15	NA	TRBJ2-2	CASSPRGTEYGELFF	TGTGCCAGCTCACCAAGGGGGACGGAGTATGGGGAGCTGTTTTTT
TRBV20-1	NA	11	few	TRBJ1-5	CSASRGQPQHF	TGCAGTGCTAGCAGGGGTCAGCCCCAGCATTTT
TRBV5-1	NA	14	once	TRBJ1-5	CASSLGGGDQPQHF	TGCGCCAGCAGTCTTGGCGGGGGTGATCAGCCCCAGCATTTT
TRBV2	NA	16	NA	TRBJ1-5	CASKDGRGNSNQPQHF	TGTGCCAGCAAAGATGGCCGGGGAAATAGCAATCAGCCCCAGCATTTT
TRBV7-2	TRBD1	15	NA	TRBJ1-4	CASSQWTGLGEKLFF	TGTGCCAGCAGCCAATGGACAGGGTTGGGTGAAAAACTGTTTTTT
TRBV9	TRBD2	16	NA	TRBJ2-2	CASSVVAGLRGGELFF	TGTGCCAGCAGCGTGGTAGCGGGACTAAGGGGCGGGGAGCTGTTTTTT
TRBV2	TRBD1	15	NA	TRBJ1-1	CASSEGKDRAGSAFF	TGTGCCAGCAGTGAAGGAAAGGACAGGGCAGGTTCGGCTTTCTTT
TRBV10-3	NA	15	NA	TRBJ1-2	CAISESKQERSGYTF	TGTGCCATCAGTGAGTCGAAACAGGAGAGGAGCGGCTACACCTTC
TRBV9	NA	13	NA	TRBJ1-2	CASSVGTGTGYTF	TGTGCCAGCAGCGTAGGTACAGGGACTGGCTACACCTTC
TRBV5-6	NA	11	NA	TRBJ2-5	CASSFRGTQYF	TGTGCCAGCAGCTTCCGGGGGACCCAGTACTTC
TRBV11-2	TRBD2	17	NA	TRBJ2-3	CASSLRPVAGPTDTQYF	TGTGCCAGCAGCTTAAGGCCTGTAGCGGGACCCACAGATACGCAGTATTTT
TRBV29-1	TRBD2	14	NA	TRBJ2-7	CSVRVGSGRYEQYF	TGCAGCGTTCGGGTTGGCAGCGGGAGATACGAGCAGTACTTC
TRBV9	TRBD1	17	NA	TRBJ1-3	CASSVDPQGAWGNTIYF	TGTGCCAGCAGCGTAGATCCTCAGGGGGCATGGGGAAACACCATATATTTT
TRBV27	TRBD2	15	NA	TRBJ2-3	CASSLGLAGADTQYF	TGTGCCAGCAGTCTGGGACTAGCGGGGGCCGATACGCAGTATTTT
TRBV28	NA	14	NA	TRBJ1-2	CASSPNGTPYGYTF	TGTGCCAGCAGTCCTAACGGGACACCCTATGGCTACACCTTC
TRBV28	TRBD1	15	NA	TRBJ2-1	CASTRGTGSYNEQFF	TGTGCCAGCACTCGAGGGACAGGGTCCTACAATGAGCAGTTCTTC
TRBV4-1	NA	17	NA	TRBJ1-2	CASRLRTVLLGGYGYTF	TGCGCCAGCAGGCTGAGGACAGTATTATTAGGAGGCTATGGCTACACCTTC
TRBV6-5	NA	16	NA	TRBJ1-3	CASSYSRARSGNTIYF	TGTGCCAGCAGTTACTCGAGGGCCCGCTCTGGAAACACCATATATTTT
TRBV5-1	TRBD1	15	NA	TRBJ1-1	CASSLPTGGIGEAFF	TGCGCCAGCAGCTTGCCAACAGGGGGCATCGGTGAAGCTTTCTTT
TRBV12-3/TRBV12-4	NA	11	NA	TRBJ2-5	CASSFLETQYF	TGTGCCAGCAGCTTCCTAGAGACCCAGTACTTC
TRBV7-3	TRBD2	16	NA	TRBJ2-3	CASSAGLAGATDTQYF	TGTGCCAGCAGCGCGGGACTAGCGGGAGCTACAGATACGCAGTATTTT
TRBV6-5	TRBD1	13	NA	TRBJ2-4	CASSSRQGTIQYF	TGTGCCAGCAGTTCCAGACAGGGGACCATTCAGTACTTC
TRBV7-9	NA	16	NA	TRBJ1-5	CASSLGWGRDNQPQHF	TGTGCCAGCAGCTTAGGATGGGGCAGGGACAATCAGCCCCAGCATTTT
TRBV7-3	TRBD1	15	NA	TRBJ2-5	CASSSHSGGRETQYF	TGTGCCAGCAGCTCTCACTCAGGGGGCCGAGAGACCCAGTACTTC
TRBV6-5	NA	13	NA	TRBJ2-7	CASAEGGGYEQYF	TGTGCCAGCGCTGAGGGCGGTGGCTACGAGCAGTACTTC